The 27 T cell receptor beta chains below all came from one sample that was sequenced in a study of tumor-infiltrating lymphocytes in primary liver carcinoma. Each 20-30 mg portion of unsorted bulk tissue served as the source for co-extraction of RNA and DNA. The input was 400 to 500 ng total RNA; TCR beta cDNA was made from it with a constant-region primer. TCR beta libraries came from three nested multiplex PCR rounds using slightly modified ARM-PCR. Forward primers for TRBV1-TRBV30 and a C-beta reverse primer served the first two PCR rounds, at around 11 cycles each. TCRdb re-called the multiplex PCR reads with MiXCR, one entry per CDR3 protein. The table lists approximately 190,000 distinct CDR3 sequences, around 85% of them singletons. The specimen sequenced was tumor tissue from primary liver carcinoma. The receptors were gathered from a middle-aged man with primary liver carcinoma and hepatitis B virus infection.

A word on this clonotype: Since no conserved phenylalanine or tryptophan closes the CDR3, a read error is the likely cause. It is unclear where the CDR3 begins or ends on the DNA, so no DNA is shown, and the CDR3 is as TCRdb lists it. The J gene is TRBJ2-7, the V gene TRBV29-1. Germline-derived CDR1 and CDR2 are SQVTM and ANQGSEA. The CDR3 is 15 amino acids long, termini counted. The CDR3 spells CSVEDPGGSSYERYI.

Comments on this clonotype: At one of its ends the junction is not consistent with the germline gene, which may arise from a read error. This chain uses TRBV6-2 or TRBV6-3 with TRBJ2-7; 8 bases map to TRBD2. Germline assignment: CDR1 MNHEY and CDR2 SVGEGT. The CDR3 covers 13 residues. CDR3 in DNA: TGTACCAGCAGCTACGGACTAGCAACCAAGCAGTACTTC. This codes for CTSSYGLATKQYF.

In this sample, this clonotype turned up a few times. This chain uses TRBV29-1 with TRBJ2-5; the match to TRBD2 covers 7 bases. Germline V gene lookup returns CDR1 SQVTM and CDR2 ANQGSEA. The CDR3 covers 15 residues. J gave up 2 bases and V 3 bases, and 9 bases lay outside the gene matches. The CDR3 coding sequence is TGCAGCGTTGAGCCCGACGGGGGGTGGCAAGAGACCCAGTACTTC. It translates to CSVEPDGGWQETQYF.

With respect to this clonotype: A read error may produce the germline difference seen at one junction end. The CDR3 DNA reads as TGTAGCGTTGGGACTAGCGCCGCGAACGCCGGGGAGCTGTTTTTT. Translated, it gives CSVGTSAANAGELFF. The chain links TRBV29-1 to TRBJ2-2, with TRBD2 matching over 10 bases. Germline V gives CDR1 SQVTM, CDR2 ANQGSEA. There are 15 residues in the CDR3.

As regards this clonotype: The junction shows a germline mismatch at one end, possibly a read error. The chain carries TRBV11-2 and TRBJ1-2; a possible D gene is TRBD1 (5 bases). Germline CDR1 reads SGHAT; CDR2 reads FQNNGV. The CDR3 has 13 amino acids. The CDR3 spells CASSLDGGYGYTF. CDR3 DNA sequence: TGTGCGAGCAGCTTAGACGGGGGCTATGGCTACACCTTC.

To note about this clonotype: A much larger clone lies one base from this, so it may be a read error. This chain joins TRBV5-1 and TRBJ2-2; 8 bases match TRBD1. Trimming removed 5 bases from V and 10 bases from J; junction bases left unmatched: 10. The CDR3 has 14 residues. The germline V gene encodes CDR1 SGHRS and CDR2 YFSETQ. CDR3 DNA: TGCGCCAGCAGGGAGGGGACAGGCGCCGCGGAGCTGTTTTTT. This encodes CASREGTGAAELFF.

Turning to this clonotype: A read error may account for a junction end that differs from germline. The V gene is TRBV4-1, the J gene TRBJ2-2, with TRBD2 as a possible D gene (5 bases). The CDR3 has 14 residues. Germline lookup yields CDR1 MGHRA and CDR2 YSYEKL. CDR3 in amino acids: CASTRTRNTGVLFF. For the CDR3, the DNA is TGCGCTAGTACCAGGACGAGGAACACCGGGGTGCTGTTTTTT.

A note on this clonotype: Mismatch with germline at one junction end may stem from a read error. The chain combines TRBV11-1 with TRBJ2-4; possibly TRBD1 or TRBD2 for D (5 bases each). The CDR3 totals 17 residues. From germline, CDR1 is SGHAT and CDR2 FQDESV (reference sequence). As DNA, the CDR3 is TGTGCCAGCAGCTTTCCCGTGACTAACGGGACCAAAAACATCCAGTATTTC. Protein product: CASSFPVTNGTKNIQYF.

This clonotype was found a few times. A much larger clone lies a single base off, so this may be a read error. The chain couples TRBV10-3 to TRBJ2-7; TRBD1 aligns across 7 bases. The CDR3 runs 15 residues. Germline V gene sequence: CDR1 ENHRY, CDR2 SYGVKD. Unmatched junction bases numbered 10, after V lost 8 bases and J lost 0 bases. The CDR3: CAIGGQAMSSYEQYF. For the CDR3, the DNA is TGTGCCATCGGTGGACAGGCGATGAGCTCCTACGAGCAGTACTTC.

CDR3 loop: CASSPSGQWRAQPQHF. In nucleotides, the CDR3 is TGTGCCAGTAGTCCCTCAGGACAGTGGAGGGCTCAGCCCCAGCATTTT. J is TRBJ1-5 and V is TRBV12-3 or TRBV12-4; perhaps TRBD1 as D (6 bases). The length of the CDR3 is 16 residues. Trimming left V 9 bases short and J 6 bases short, with 24 bases between.

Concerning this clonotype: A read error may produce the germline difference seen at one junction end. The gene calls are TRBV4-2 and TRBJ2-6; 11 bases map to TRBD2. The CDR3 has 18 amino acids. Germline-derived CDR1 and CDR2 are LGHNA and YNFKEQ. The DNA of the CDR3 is TGTGCCAGCACCCAAGTTGGGACTAGCGGTTTTGGGGCCAACCTCCTGACTTTC. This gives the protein CASTQVGTSGFGANLLTF.

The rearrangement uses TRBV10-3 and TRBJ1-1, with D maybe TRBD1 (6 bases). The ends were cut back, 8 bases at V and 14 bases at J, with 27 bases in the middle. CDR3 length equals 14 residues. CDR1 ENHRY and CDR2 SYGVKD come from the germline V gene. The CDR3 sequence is CAIQGGGVNTDAFF. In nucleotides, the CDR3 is TGTGCCATCCAAGGGGGAGGAGTGAACACTGATGCCTTCTTT.

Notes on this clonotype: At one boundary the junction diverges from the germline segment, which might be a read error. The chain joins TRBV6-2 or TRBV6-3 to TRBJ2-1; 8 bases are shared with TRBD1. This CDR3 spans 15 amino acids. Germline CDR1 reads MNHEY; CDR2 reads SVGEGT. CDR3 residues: CASCLLDRGYNEQFF. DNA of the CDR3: TGCGCCAGCTGCTTACTCGACAGGGGCTACAATGAGCAGTTCTTC.

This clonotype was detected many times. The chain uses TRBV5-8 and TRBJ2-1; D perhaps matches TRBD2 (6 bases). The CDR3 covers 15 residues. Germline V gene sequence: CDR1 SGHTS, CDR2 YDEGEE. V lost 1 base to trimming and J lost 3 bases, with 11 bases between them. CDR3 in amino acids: CASSLTLGGYNEQFF. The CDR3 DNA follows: TGTGCCAGCAGCTTGACCCTCGGGGGCTACAATGAGCAGTTCTTC.

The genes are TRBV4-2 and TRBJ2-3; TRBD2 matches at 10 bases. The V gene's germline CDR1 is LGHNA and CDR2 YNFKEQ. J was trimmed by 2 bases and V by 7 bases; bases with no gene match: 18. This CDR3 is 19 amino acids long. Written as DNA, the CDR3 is TGTGCCAGCAACCCGACCTCTACCTCTAGCGGGAGATACACAGATACGCAGTATTTT. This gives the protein CASNPTSTSSGRYTDTQYF.

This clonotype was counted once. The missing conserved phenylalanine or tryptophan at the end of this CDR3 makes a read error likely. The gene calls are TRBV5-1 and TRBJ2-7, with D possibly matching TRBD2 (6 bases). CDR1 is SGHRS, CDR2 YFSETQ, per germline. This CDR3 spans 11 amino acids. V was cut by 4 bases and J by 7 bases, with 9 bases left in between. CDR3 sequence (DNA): TGCGCCAGCAGCGGTGGGGGGGAGCAGTACTAC. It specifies CASSGGGEQYY.

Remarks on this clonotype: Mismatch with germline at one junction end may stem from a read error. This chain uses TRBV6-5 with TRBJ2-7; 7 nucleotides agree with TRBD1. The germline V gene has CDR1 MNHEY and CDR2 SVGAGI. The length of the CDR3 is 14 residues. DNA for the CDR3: TGTGCCAACAGACCGACAGGGACCTCCTACGAGCAATACTTC. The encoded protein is CANRPTGTSYEQYF.

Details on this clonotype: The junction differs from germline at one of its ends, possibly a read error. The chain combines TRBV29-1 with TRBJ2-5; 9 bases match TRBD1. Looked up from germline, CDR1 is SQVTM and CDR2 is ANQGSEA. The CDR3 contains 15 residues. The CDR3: CSVEAHRGRAEIQYF. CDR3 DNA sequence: TGCAGTGTTGAAGCGCACAGGGGGCGAGCAGAGATCCAGTACTTC.

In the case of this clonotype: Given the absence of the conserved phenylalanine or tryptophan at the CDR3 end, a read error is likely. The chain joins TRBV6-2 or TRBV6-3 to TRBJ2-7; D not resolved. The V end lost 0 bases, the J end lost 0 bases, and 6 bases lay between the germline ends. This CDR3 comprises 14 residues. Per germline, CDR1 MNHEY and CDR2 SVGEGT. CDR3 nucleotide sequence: TGTGCCAGCAGTTACTCCTCCAACTCCTACGAGCAGTACCTC. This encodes CASSYSSNSYEQYL.

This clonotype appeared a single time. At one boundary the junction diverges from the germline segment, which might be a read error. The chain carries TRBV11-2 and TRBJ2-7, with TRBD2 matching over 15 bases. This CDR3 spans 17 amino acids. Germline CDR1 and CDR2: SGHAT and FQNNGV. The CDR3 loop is CASRQGLAGGWFYEQYF. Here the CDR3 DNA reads TGTGCCAGCAGGCAAGGACTAGCGGGAGGGTGGTTCTACGAACAGTACTTC.

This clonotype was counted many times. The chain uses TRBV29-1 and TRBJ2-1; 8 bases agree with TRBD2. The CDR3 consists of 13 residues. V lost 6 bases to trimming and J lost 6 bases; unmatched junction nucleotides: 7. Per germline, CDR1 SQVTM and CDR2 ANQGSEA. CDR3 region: CSVQTTSGNEQFF. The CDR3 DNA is TGCAGCGTCCAAACCACTAGCGGCAATGAGCAGTTCTTC.

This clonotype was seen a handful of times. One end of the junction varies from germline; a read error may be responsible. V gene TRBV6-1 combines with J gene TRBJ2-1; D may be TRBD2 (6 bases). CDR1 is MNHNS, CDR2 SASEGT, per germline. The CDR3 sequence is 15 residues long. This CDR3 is CASSGGTANCNEQLF. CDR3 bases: TGTGCCAGCAGTGGCGGGACTGCTAACTGCAATGAGCAGTTATTC.

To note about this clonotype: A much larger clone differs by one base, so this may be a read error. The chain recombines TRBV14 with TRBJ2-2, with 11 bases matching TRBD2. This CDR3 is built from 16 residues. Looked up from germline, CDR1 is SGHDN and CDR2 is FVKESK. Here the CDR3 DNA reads TGTGTCAGCAGCCAGACTAGCGGGATAAACACCGGGGAGCTGTTTTTT. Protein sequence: CVSSQTSGINTGELFF.

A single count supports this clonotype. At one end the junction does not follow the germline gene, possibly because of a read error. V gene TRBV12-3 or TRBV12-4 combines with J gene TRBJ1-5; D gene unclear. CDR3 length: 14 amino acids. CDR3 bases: TGTGCCAGCAGTTTAGTGCCAGATAATCAGCCTCAGCTTTTT. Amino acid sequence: CASSLVPDNQPQLF.

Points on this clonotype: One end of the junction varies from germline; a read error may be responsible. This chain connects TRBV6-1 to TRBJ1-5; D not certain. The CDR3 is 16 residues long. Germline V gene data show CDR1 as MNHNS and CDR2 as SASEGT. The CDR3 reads CASSVITVPRRQPQHF. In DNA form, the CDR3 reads TGTGCCAGCAGTGTCATTACAGTGCCCCGGAGGCAGCCCCAACATTTT.

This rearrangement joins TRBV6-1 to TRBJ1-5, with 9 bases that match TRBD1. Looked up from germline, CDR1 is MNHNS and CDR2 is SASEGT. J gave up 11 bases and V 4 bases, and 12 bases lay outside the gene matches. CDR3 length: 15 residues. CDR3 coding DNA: TGTGCCAGCAGTGTGGACAGGGGCTGGAATCTGTCCCAGCATTTT. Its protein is CASSVDRGWNLSQHF.

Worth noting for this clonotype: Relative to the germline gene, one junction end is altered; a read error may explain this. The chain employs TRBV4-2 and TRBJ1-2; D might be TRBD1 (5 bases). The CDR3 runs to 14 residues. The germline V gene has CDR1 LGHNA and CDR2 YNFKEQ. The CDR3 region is CDSSQDRTGWSYTF. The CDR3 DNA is TGTGACAGCAGCCAAGATCGAACAGGCTGGAGCTACACCTTC.